This record concerns one TCR beta chain sequence. This sample was taken from a study of blood T cell repertoires in COVID-19. Study information: Nucleic acid was either cDNA or gDNA, and it came from T cells, B-cell-depleted T cells, or PBMCs.

TCRdb keeps only in-frame clones here, not all; method: immunoSEQ multiplex PCR. The top ten clones hold 5.4% of a sample with fewer than 200,000 clones, about 85% of them seen once. V gave up 6 bases and J gave up 3 bases; unmatched junction bases: 4. Germline assignment: CDR1 WSHSY and CDR2 SAAADI. The CDR3 has 14 amino acids. The sequencing input was peripheral blood. The clonotype originates from a woman in her forties or fifties with COVID-19, enrolled during active disease. The rearrangement uses TRBV10-2 and TRBJ2-5; 10 positions match TRBD2. For the CDR3, the DNA is TGCGCCAGCAGGGGCCTAGCGGGGGAAGAGACCCAGTACTTC. Encoded protein: CASRGLAGEETQYF.